The clone carrying this T cell receptor beta chain occurred a few times. What it binds is unknown. These data come from a study of CD8+ T cells in alopecia areata. Study-level results: Mice showed clearer TCR sharing than patients did, a gap that was possibly HLA-related.

TCR sequencing used cDNA made by reverse transcription of extracted RNA. Profiled with immunoSEQ multiplex PCR; TCRdb holds only in-frame clones, not every one. In the table there are some 99,000 clones, 60% to 65% of which are singletons. The treatment is: oral pan-JAK inhibitor, 5-10 mg twice daily. The V gene's germline CDR1 is SQVTM and CDR2 ANQGSEA. This CDR3 spans 13 amino acids. Trimming cost V 5 bases and J 4 bases; bases outside gene matches: 2. The TCR comes from a human donor with alopecia areata. J is TRBJ1-5 and V is TRBV29-1; 10 positions match TRBD1. The sequences come from CD8+ T cells sorted from blood, collected at week 4, from a patient treated with tofacitinib. DNA of the CDR3: TGCAGCGTTCGGGACAGGGGTAATCAGCCCCAGCATTTT. It yields the protein CSVRDRGNQPQHF.